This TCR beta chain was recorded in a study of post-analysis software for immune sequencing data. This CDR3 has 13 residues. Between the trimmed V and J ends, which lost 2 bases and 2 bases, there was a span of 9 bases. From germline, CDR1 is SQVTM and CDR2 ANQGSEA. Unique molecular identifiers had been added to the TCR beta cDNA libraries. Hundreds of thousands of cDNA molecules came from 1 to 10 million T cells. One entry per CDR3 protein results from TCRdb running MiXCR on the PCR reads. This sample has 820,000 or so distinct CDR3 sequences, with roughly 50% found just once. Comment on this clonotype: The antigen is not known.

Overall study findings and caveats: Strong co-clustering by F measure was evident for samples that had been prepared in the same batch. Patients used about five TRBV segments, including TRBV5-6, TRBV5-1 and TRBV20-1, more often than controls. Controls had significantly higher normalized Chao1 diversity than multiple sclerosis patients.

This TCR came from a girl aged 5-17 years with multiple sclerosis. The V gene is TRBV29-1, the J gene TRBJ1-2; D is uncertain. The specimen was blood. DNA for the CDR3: TGCAGCGTTGAAACCCAGGAGAACTATGGCTACACCTTC. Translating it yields CSVETQENYGYTF.